This entry is about one TCR beta chain. Its antigen is still unknown. The data belong to a study of OX40 agonist ivuxolimab in advanced cancers. Study-level information: Approximately 40% of patients had received prior checkpoint inhibitor therapy. Study-wide findings and caveats: Clonal expansion was among the lowest in partial responders at 0.1-3.0 mg/kg, especially CD8+. Average numbers of expanded clones were greater in CD8+ T cells than in CD4+.

Germline V gene sequence: CDR1 MDHEN, CDR2 SYDVKM. The CDR3 runs 11 residues. V lost 3 bases to trimming and J lost 11 bases, with 10 bases between them. Baseline, cycle 4 day 1, and cycle 7 day 1 were the blood sampling points. Profiled with immunoSEQ multiplex PCR; TCRdb holds only in-frame clones, not every one. The sample shows about 71,000 clones, roughly 80% of them seen only once. This clonotype originated in an adult with an advanced solid tumor such as melanoma, head and neck, liver or kidney cancer. The sample was CD4+ or CD8+ T cells sorted from blood, taken in a trial of the OX40 agonist ivuxolimab. The chain carries TRBV28 and TRBJ1-1; the D gene is possibly TRBD1 (5 bases). The CDR3 reads CASSFPGPAFF. The CDR3 DNA reads as TGTGCCAGCAGTTTCCCGGGACCTGCTTTCTTT.